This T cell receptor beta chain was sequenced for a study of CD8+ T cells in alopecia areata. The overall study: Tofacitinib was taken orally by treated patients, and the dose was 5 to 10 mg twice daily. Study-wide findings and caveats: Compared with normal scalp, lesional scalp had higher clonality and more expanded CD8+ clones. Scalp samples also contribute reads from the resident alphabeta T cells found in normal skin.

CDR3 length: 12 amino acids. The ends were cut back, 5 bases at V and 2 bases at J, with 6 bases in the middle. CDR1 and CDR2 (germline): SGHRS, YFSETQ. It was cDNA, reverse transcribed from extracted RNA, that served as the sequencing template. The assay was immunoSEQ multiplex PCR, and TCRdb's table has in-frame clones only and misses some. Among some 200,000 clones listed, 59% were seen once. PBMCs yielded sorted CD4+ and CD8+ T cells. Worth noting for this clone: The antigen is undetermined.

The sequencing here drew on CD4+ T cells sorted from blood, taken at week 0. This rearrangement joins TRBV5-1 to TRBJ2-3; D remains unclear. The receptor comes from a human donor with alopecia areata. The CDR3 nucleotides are TGCGCCAGCAGGCCGTCCACAGATACGCAGTATTTT. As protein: CASRPSTDTQYF.